The 25 T cell receptor beta chains below all came from one sample that was sequenced in a study of a mutant IDH1 vaccine in newly diagnosed glioma. Time point specified: baseline, week 1 (first vaccination visit). Regarding treatment: pre-vaccination baseline after standard-of-care therapy. The protocol was immunoSEQ multiplex PCR, while the TCRdb copy is restricted to in-frame clones and leaves out a portion. Counted here are 95,000 to 100,000 clones, roughly 89% occurring once; the ten biggest clones make up under 0.7%. The source material was PBMCs, sampled from a glioma patient treated with radiotherapy, temozolomide or both. All receptors derive from a woman aged 45-65 years with glioma.

V gene TRBV5-1 combines with J gene TRBJ2-1; D might be TRBD2 (6 bases). Per the germline V gene, CDR1 is SGHRS and CDR2 is YFSETQ. V gave up 1 base and J gave up 7 bases, with 15 bases separating them. The CDR3 consists of 15 residues. The CDR3 coding sequence is TGCGCCAGCAGCTTGTTTGCGGGACCGGGGAATGAGCAGTTCTTC. Translated, it gives CASSLFAGPGNEQFF. The variable domain in full, completed from reference TRBV5-1 and TRBJ2-1, reads KAGVTQTPRYLIKTRGQQVTLSCSPISGHRSVSWYQQTPGQGLQFLFEYFSETQRNKGNFPGRFSGRQFSNSRSEMNVSTLELGDSALYLCASSLFAGPGNEQFFGPGTRLTVL.

This chain links TRBV25-1 with TRBJ2-6; D ambiguous. CDR1 and CDR2 (germline): MGHDK, SYGVNS. The CDR3 contains 15 residues. The V and J ends lost 2 bases and 0 bases respectively, with 5 bases between them. CDR3 in DNA: TGTGCCAGCAGTGAAAGGCACTCTGGGGCCAACGTCCTGACTTTC. Residues: CASSERHSGANVLTF.

The V and J genes are TRBV29-1 and TRBJ2-7, with D perhaps matching TRBD2 (5 bases). The CDR3 contains 14 residues. The V end lost 7 bases, the J end lost 0 bases, and 16 bases lay between the germline ends. Germline CDR1 SQVTM, CDR2 ANQGSEA. CDR3 sequence (DNA): TGCAGCGCCCGAGGGAGTCCGGTCTCCTACGAGCAGTACTTC. Translating gives CSARGSPVSYEQYF.

The chain combines TRBV5-1 with TRBJ2-1; TRBD2 matches at 13 bases. Trimming took 3 bases from V and 10 from J; bases not matched to a gene: 7. Germline V CDR1 and CDR2: SGHRS, YFSETQ. The CDR3 length is 15 residues. CDR3 nucleotides: TGCGCCAGCAGCTCCGGACTAGCGGGAGCAGGGGAGCAGTTCTTC. As protein: CASSSGLAGAGEQFF.

The chain links TRBV4-1 to TRBJ2-1, with D perhaps given as TRBD1 or TRBD2 (5 bases each). The CDR3 is 14 amino acids. Germline CDR1 and CDR2: MGHRA and YSYEKL. V lost 0 bases to trimming and J lost 6 bases, with 9 bases between them. CDR3 residues: CASSQEGTTNEQFF. The CDR3 nucleotides are TGCGCCAGCAGCCAAGAGGGGACCACCAATGAGCAGTTCTTC.

V and J are TRBV10-3 and TRBJ2-7; D remains unclear. The CDR3 has 17 residues. Trimming removed 6 bases at V and 2 bases at J, with 23 bases between. CDR1 and CDR2 (germline): ENHRY, SYGVKD. The CDR3 loop reads CAISAPTGSSRTYEQYF. In DNA, the CDR3 is TGTGCCATCAGCGCTCCTACCGGGTCCTCCCGAACCTACGAGCAGTACTTC.

V and J are TRBV7-8 and TRBJ1-2, with 7 bases aligning to TRBD1. J was trimmed by 8 bases and V by 4 bases; bases with no gene match: 16. CDR3 length equals 16 residues. Germline CDR1 is SGHVS and CDR2 is FQNEAQ. The CDR3 coding sequence is TGTGCCAGCAGCTCCCTCGTCGACAGGGCCCAGATGGGCTACACCTTC. Protein sequence: CASSSLVDRAQMGYTF.

The chain combines TRBV28 with TRBJ2-4, with 7 positions matching TRBD2. Trimming removed 4 bases from V and 6 bases from J; junction bases left unmatched: 9. The CDR3 spans 15 residues. CDR1 is MDHEN, CDR2 SYDVKM, per germline. In DNA form, the CDR3 reads TGTGCCAGCAGTTCCCCCCTTGCGGGAGCAAACATTCAGTACTTC. Encoded protein: CASSSPLAGANIQYF. The whole variable domain, filled in from reference TRBV28 and TRBJ2-4, reads DVKVTQSSRYLVKRTGEKVFLECVQDMDHENMFWYRQDPGLGLRLIYFSYDVKMKEKGDIPEGYSVSREKKERFSLILESASTNQTSMYLCASSSPLAGANIQYFGAGTRLSVL.

The chain links TRBV27 to TRBJ2-2; no clear D. CDR3 length equals 13 residues. The germline V gene has CDR1 MNHEY and CDR2 SMNVEV (reference sequence). V was shortened by 3 bases and J by 8 bases, with 10 bases between the two germline ends. CDR3 in DNA: TGTGCCAGCAGTTTCCGGCAACGGGGGGAGCTGTTTTTT. This translates into CASSFRQRGELFF.

This rearrangement joins TRBV5-1 to TRBJ2-5; 14 nucleotides line up with TRBD2. The CDR3 is 16 amino acids. V lost 3 bases, J lost 5 bases, and 6 bases stayed unmatched. Per germline, CDR1 SGHRS and CDR2 YFSETQ. CDR3 nucleotides: TGCGCCAGCAGCTCAGGGACTAGCGGGAGTATGGAGACCCAGTACTTC. Amino acid sequence: CASSSGTSGSMETQYF.

The V call is TRBV10-2, the J call TRBJ2-3; maybe TRBD2 (5 bases). V dropped 2 bases and J dropped 1 base, with 10 bases sitting between them. Looked up from germline, CDR1 is WSHSY and CDR2 is SAAADI. This CDR3 is built from 15 residues. The CDR3 loop is CASSERDWGTDTQYF. The CDR3 nucleotides are TGCGCCAGCAGTGAGCGGGATTGGGGCACAGATACGCAGTATTTT.

The V gene is TRBV19, the J gene TRBJ1-5; 9 bases match TRBD1. V lost 5 bases to trimming and J lost 4 bases; unmatched junction nucleotides: 9. The germline V gene encodes CDR1 LNHDA and CDR2 SQIVND (reference sequence). CDR3 size: 16 residues. In DNA, the CDR3 is TGTGCCAGTAGTTTATGGGGACAGGGCATAAATCAGCCCCAGCATTTT. This gives the protein CASSLWGQGINQPQHF.

The chain couples TRBV11-2 to TRBJ2-3; 11 nucleotides match TRBD2. Germline lookup yields CDR1 SGHAT and CDR2 FQNNGV. There are 15 residues in the CDR3. Unmatched junction bases numbered 4, after V lost 5 bases and J lost 3 bases. In nucleotides, the CDR3 is TGTGCCAGCAGCCGCCGGACTAGCGGGACAGATACGCAGTATTTT. This codes for CASSRRTSGTDTQYF. The whole variable domain, filled in from reference TRBV11-2 and TRBJ2-3, reads EAGVAQSPRYKIIEKRQSVAFWCNPISGHATLYWYQQILGQGPKLLIQFQNNGVVDDSQLPKDRFSAERLKGVDSTLKIQPAKLEDSAVYLCASSRRTSGTDTQYFGPGTRLTVL.

The V call is TRBV5-4, the J call TRBJ2-5, with D perhaps matching TRBD1 (6 bases). Matching the DNA end better, TRBJ2-7 makes the J call doubtful. Germline V gene data show CDR1 as SGHNT and CDR2 as YYREEE (reference sequence). The CDR3 consists of 14 residues. In nucleotides, the CDR3 is TGTGCCAGCAGCTCCCAACAGGGATTAGTCGAGCAGTACTTC. Encoded protein: CASSSQQGLVEQYF.

The chain couples TRBV5-5 to TRBJ2-5; 9 bases agree with TRBD2. Losses at the gene ends were 0 bases for V and 6 bases for J; bases not matched to a gene: 9. The CDR3 loop spans 16 amino acids. CDR1 is SGHKS and CDR2 is YYEKEE in the germline V gene (reference sequence). The chain's CDR3 is CASSLVSGSARQTQYF. The CDR3 DNA reads as TGTGCCAGCAGCTTGGTTAGCGGGAGCGCGCGGCAGACCCAGTACTTC.

J is TRBJ2-7 and V is TRBV28, with D tentatively TRBD1 (5 bases). Per germline, CDR1 MDHEN and CDR2 SYDVKM. V lost 6 bases to trimming and J lost 3 bases, with 9 bases between them. The CDR3 runs 12 residues. CDR3 amino acids: CASRQELYEQYF. The CDR3 nucleotides read TGTGCCAGCAGACAGGAACTCTACGAGCAGTACTTC.

The gene calls are TRBV5-1 and TRBJ2-7; D gene ambiguous. Germline CDR1 reads SGHRS; CDR2 reads YFSETQ. V was clipped by 4 bases and J by 6 bases, with 17 bases between them. This CDR3 region has 14 residues. CDR3 nucleotides: TGCGCCAGCAGCCCCACTCCGAGCGTTGCCGAGCAGTACTTC. It encodes CASSPTPSVAEQYF.

V is TRBV6-6 and J is TRBJ2-2, with D perhaps TRBD1 (5 bases). This CDR3 is 13 amino acids long. Trimming stripped 8 bases from V and 1 base from J, with 8 bases between. CDR1 and CDR2 from the germline V gene are MNHNY and SVGAGI (reference sequence). CDR3 region: CASWGLNTGELFF. The CDR3 coding sequence is TGTGCCAGCTGGGGCCTGAACACCGGGGAGCTGTTTTTT.

V usage is TRBV5-1 and J usage is TRBJ2-2; weak D call: TRBD1 (5 bases). CDR1 and CDR2 (germline): SGHRS, YFSETQ. Trimming removed 4 bases at V and 0 bases at J, with 10 bases between. There are 15 residues in the CDR3. The CDR3 DNA reads TGCGCCAGCAGCCGAGACAGCGCGAACACCGGGGAGCTGTTTTTT. This translates into CASSRDSANTGELFF.

The chain joins TRBV5-1 to TRBJ1-2; no clear D. The CDR3 contains 13 residues. Trimming took 7 bases from V and 0 from J, leaving 10 bases between them. The germline V gene has CDR1 SGHRS and CDR2 YFSETQ. The CDR3 sequence is CASHDPSNYGYTF. DNA for the CDR3: TGCGCCAGCCATGACCCTTCTAACTATGGCTACACCTTC.

The chain carries TRBV2 and TRBJ1-3, with 9 bases matching TRBD1. The ends lost 6 bases at V and 6 bases at J; junction bases unmatched: 3. The CDR3 is 13 residues long. CDR1 and CDR2 from the germline V gene are SNHLY and FYNNEI. This chain's CDR3 is CASRGQGSNTIYF. CDR3 in DNA: TGTGCCAGCAGGGGACAGGGTTCAAACACCATATATTTT.

This chain links TRBV27 with TRBJ2-3; 11 bases are a match to TRBD2. Germline CDR1 and CDR2: MNHEY and SMNVEV (reference sequence). The CDR3 has 14 residues. The V gene end was trimmed by 8 bases and the J gene end by 4 bases; junction bases not matched to a gene: 5. CDR3 DNA: TGTGCCAGCTACACTAGCGGGAGAGCAGATACGCAGTATTTT. This translates into CASYTSGRADTQYF.

The chain has TRBV9 and TRBJ2-5; maybe TRBD2 (6 bases). CDR3 length: 14 amino acids. V was shortened by 2 bases and J by 3 bases, with 11 bases between the two germline ends. Germline CDR1 SGDLS, CDR2 YYNGEE. The CDR3, as DNA: TGTGCCAGCAGCGTTGAGGGAGGTGAAGAGACCCAGTACTTC. Its protein is CASSVEGGEETQYF.

V gene TRBV25-1 combines with J gene TRBJ2-1; tentatively, D is TRBD2 (6 bases). Germline values: CDR1 MGHDK, CDR2 SYGVNS. The CDR3 totals 14 residues. V shed 8 bases and J shed 0 bases, with 11 bases lying between them. CDR3 in DNA: TGTGCCAGCGCCCTAGCGAGCTCCTACAATGAGCAGTTCTTC. The encoded protein is CASALASSYNEQFF. The variable domain in full, completed from reference TRBV25-1 and TRBJ2-1, reads EADIYQTPRYLVIGTGKKITLECSQTMGHDKMYWYQQDPGMELHLIHYSYGVNSTEKGDLSSESTVSRIRTEHFPLTLESARPSHTSQYLCASALASSYNEQFFGPGTRLTVL.

The chain combines TRBV5-1 with TRBJ2-3, with 9 bases matching TRBD2. With 6 bases clipped from V and 1 base from J, the junction kept 6 bases outside the gene matches. Germline lookup yields CDR1 SGHRS and CDR2 YFSETQ. The CDR3 has 15 amino acids. The CDR3 loop is CASMFLAGGTDTQYF. CDR3 nucleotides: TGCGCCAGCATGTTTTTAGCGGGAGGCACAGATACGCAGTATTTT.